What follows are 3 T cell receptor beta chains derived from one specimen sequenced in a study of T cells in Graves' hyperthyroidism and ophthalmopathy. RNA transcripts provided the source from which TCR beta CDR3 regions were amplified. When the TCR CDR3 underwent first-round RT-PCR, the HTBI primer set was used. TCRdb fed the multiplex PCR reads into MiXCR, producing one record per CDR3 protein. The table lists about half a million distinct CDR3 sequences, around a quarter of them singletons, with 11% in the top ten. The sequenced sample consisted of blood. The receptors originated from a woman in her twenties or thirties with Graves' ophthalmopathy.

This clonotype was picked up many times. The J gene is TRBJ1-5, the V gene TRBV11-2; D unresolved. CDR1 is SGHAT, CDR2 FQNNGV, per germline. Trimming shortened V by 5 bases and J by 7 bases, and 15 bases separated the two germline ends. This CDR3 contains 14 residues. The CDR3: CASSPSRGGQPQHF. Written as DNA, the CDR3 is TGTGCCAGCAGCCCGTCACGGGGAGGGCAGCCCCAGCATTTT.

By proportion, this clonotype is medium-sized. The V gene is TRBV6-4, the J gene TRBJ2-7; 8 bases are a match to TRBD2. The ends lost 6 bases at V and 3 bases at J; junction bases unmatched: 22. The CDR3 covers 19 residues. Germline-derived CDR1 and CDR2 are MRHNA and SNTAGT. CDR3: CASSPAVSGGSHFLYEQYF. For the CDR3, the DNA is TGTGCCAGCAGCCCCGCCGTGAGCGGGGGCTCCCACTTCCTCTACGAGCAGTACTTC.

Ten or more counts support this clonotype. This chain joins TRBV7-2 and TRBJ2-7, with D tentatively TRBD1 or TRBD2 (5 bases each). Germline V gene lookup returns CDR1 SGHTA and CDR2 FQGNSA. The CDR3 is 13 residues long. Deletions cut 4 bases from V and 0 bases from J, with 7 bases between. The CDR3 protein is CASSWDVSYEQYF. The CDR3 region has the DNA TGTGCCAGCAGCTGGGACGTCTCCTACGAGCAGTACTTC. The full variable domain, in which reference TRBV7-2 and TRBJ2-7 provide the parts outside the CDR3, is GAGVSQSPSNKVTEKGKDVELRCDPISGHTALYWYRQSLGQGLEFLIYFQGNSAPDKSGLPSDRFSAERTGGSVSTLTIQRTQQEDSAVYLCASSWDVSYEQYFGPGTRLTVT.